The subject of this entry is one T cell receptor (beta chain). As yet, its antigen is unknown. This CDR3 is built from 14 residues. CDR1 and CDR2 from the germline V gene are SEHNR and FQNEAQ (reference sequence). V was shortened by 3 bases and J by 0 bases, with 6 bases between the two germline ends. This sample was taken from a study of early stage breast cancer tumors. Study at large: Average read coverage per sample was roughly 9.1-fold.

Each sample had two DNA replicates, 0.45 to 0.65 ug blood or roughly 1.4 ug tissue. Sequenced by immunoSEQ multiplex PCR; TCRdb stores in-frame clones only, minus some. The data contain over 40,000 clones, roughly 78% of them singletons. Study-level points and caveats: Compared with adjacent normal breast tissue, tumors showed around 2.5-fold greater T cell density and higher clonality.

Sequencing was carried out using blood. The TCR sequence derives from a person aged 40 to 50 with breast cancer. The chain combines TRBV7-9 with TRBJ2-1; D may be TRBD1 (6 bases). The CDR3 DNA reads as TGTGCCAGCAGCTTGGACAGCTCCTACAATGAGCAGTTCTTC. Encoded protein: CASSLDSSYNEQFF.